Presented here are 20 T cell receptor beta chains from one specimen sequenced in a study of technical replicates of blood from a handful of donors. The assay was immunoSEQ multiplex PCR, and TCRdb's table has in-frame clones only and misses some. The sample has around 100,000 clones; approximately 95% are singletons. The material sequenced was T cells isolated from PBMCs. These receptors came from a human donor in good health.

The chain is built from TRBV28 and TRBJ2-5; possible D gene TRBD1, 5 bases. The CDR3 length is 16 residues. The germline V gene has CDR1 MDHEN and CDR2 SYDVKM. Trimming stripped 2 bases from V and 4 bases from J, with 17 bases between. The CDR3 spells CASSLGRGALSETQYF. CDR3 DNA: TGTGCCAGCAGTTTAGGTAGGGGTGCCCTCTCAGAGACCCAGTACTTC.

A single count supports this clone. The chain is built from TRBV5-6 and TRBJ2-5; D is unresolved. Trimming cost V 2 bases and J 2 bases, with 7 bases left between them. This CDR3 has 13 residues. Germline CDR1 reads SGHDT; CDR2 reads YYEEEE. The CDR3 region is CASSFILQETQYF. The CDR3 region has the DNA TGTGCCAGCAGCTTTATCTTACAAGAGACCCAGTACTTC.

V gene TRBV11-2 combines with J gene TRBJ2-2; no definite D call. V dropped 8 bases and J dropped 7 bases, with 8 bases sitting between them. CDR1 is SGHAT, CDR2 FQNNGV, per germline. CDR3 size: 11 residues. For the CDR3, the DNA is TGTGCCAGCCCGTTCGGCGGGGAGCTGTTTTTT. Translated, it gives CASPFGGELFF. The variable domain in full, with the rest retrieved from reference TRBV11-2 and TRBJ2-2, is EAGVAQSPRYKIIEKRQSVAFWCNPISGHATLYWYQQILGQGPKLLIQFQNNGVVDDSQLPKDRFSAERLKGVDSTLKIQPAKLEDSAVYLCASPFGGELFFGEGSRLTVL.

This sequence joins TRBV7-9 and TRBJ2-5; TRBD1 agrees at 9 bases. The germline V gene has CDR1 SEHNR and CDR2 FQNEAQ (reference sequence). V gave up 8 bases and J gave up 4 bases; unmatched junction bases: 8. The CDR3 runs 14 residues. The CDR3 DNA follows: TGTGCCAGCGGGTGGGGACAGGGTAGAGAGACCCAGTACTTC. Translating gives CASGWGQGRETQYF.

The V and J genes are TRBV5-1 and TRBJ1-1; D is undetermined. There are 14 residues in the CDR3. Germline CDR1 and CDR2: SGHRS and YFSETQ. Trimming removed 1 base at V and 1 base at J, with 8 bases between. The CDR3 nucleotides are TGCGCCAGCAGCTTGAGCCCGCCGAACACTGAAGCTTTCTTT. Amino acids: CASSLSPPNTEAFF.

The chain combines TRBV7-3 with TRBJ2-5; no clear D. Trimming shortened V by 2 bases and J by 1 base, and 5 bases separated the two germline ends. The V gene's germline CDR1 is SGHTA and CDR2 FQGTGA. The length of the CDR3 is 13 residues. Written as DNA, the CDR3 is TGTGCCAGCAGCTTAGCGGCCCAAGAGACCCAGTACTTC. Amino acid sequence: CASSLAAQETQYF.

The CDR3, as DNA: TGTGCCAGCAGCCTTCGATGGGGCGCTGAAGCTTTCTTT. Translating it yields CASSLRWGAEAFF. The rearrangement uses TRBV11-2 and TRBJ1-1; TRBD1 is a possible D gene (5 bases). This CDR3 has 13 amino acids. The germline V gene encodes CDR1 SGHAT and CDR2 FQNNGV. The V end was cut by 5 bases, the J end by 6 bases, with 13 bases between. Full variable domain (remainder filled in from reference TRBV11-2 and TRBJ1-1): EAGVAQSPRYKIIEKRQSVAFWCNPISGHATLYWYQQILGQGPKLLIQFQNNGVVDDSQLPKDRFSAERLKGVDSTLKIQPAKLEDSAVYLCASSLRWGAEAFFGQGTRLTVV.

This clone turned up a few times. The chain carries TRBV15 and TRBJ1-1; a weak D match, TRBD1 (5 bases). V was trimmed by 2 bases and J by 1 base, leaving 5 bases between them. CDR1 and CDR2 (germline): LNHNV, YYDKDF (reference sequence). This CDR3 region has 13 residues. Here the CDR3 reads CATSRQGNTEAFF. CDR3 DNA sequence: TGTGCCACCAGCAGACAGGGGAACACTGAAGCTTTCTTT.

This clone is deemed medium-sized. The genes are TRBV9 and TRBJ2-2, with 11 bases fitting TRBD2. This CDR3 region has 15 residues. V shed 3 bases and J 2 bases; nucleotides not matched to a gene: 0. Germline V gene sequence: CDR1 SGDLS, CDR2 YYNGEE. CDR3 in DNA: TGTGCCAGCAGCGGACTAGCGGGAAACACCGGGGAGCTGTTTTTT. Encoded protein: CASSGLAGNTGELFF.

V and J are TRBV7-8 and TRBJ1-1; D gene ambiguous. V shed 6 bases and J shed 3 bases, with 5 bases lying between them. Germline-derived CDR1 and CDR2 are SGHVS and FQNEAQ. This CDR3 has 11 residues. CDR3 region: CASRQDTEAFF. For the CDR3, the DNA is TGTGCCAGCAGACAAGACACTGAAGCTTTCTTT.

This chain connects TRBV9 to TRBJ2-3; no clear D. The V and J ends lost 0 bases and 6 bases respectively, with 5 bases between them. Germline V gives CDR1 SGDLS, CDR2 YYNGEE. The CDR3 loop spans 12 amino acids. CDR3 sequence (DNA): TGTGCCAGCAGCGTAGTTGCGGATACGCAGTATTTT. Protein: CASSVVADTQYF.

This sequence joins TRBV7-6 and TRBJ1-5, with 8 bases aligning to TRBD1. Germline-derived CDR1 and CDR2 are SGHVS and FNYEAQ. The CDR3 has 14 residues. The trim removed 8 bases at V and 0 bases at J, leaving 3 bases unmatched. CDR3 DNA sequence: TGTGCCAGCGGGCAGGGGGCTAGCAATCAGCCCCAGCATTTT. As protein: CASGQGASNQPQHF.

This chain uses TRBV27 with TRBJ2-1; D perhaps matches TRBD2 (6 bases). Germline V gene data show CDR1 as MNHEY and CDR2 as SMNVEV (reference sequence). The germline V and J ends were trimmed by 3 bases and 7 bases, with 10 bases remaining between them. The CDR3 has 13 amino acids. CDR3 sequence (DNA): TGTGCCAGCAGTTTGTCCGGGGGAAATGAGCAGTTCTTC. Amino acids: CASSLSGGNEQFF.

The chain employs TRBV5-1 and TRBJ2-1; D not resolved. The CDR3 sequence is 13 residues long. From germline, CDR1 is SGHRS and CDR2 YFSETQ. Trimming removed 5 bases from V and 3 bases from J, with 9 bases in between. The CDR3 reads CASRLSFYNEQFF. CDR3 nucleotides: TGCGCCAGCAGACTGAGTTTCTACAATGAGCAGTTCTTC.

This sequence joins TRBV27 and TRBJ2-7; no reliable D call. The CDR3 contains 14 residues. V lost 0 bases to trimming and J lost 3 bases, with 9 bases between them. The germline V gene has CDR1 MNHEY and CDR2 SMNVEV (reference sequence). This CDR3 reads CASSLSMGHYEQYF. DNA for the CDR3: TGTGCCAGCAGTTTATCGATGGGCCACTACGAGCAGTACTTC.

This rearrangement joins TRBV6-6 to TRBJ2-7; D gene ambiguous. Trimming cost V 6 bases and J 1 base, with 13 bases left between them. This CDR3 is 14 amino acids long. CDR1 MNHNY and CDR2 SVGAGI come from the germline V gene (reference sequence). The CDR3 loop is CASSQSTHSYEQYF. CDR3 sequence (DNA): TGTGCCAGCAGCCAAAGTACACATTCCTACGAGCAGTACTTC.

The rearrangement links TRBV12-5 to TRBJ2-1; 7 nucleotides match TRBD2. Germline CDR1 reads LGHNT; CDR2 reads FRNRAP. Losses at the gene ends were 5 bases for V and 10 bases for J; bases not matched to a gene: 20. CDR3 size: 17 residues. This CDR3 is CASGPYGGGAAFEEQFF. The CDR3 bases are TGTGCTAGTGGTCCCTATGGGGGAGGGGCCGCATTCGAAGAGCAGTTCTTC.

The chain recombines TRBV18 with TRBJ2-7; 10 bases map to TRBD2. Germline lookup yields CDR1 KGHSH and CDR2 LQKENI. The CDR3 totals 14 residues. Trimming cost V 4 bases and J 2 bases; bases outside gene matches: 2. As DNA, the CDR3 is TGTGCCAGCTCACATACTAGCGGGACCTACGAGCAGTACTTC. This sequence encodes CASSHTSGTYEQYF.

This clone showed up just once. The V call is TRBV7-2, the J call TRBJ2-3, with a tentative D call TRBD2 (5 bases). The CDR3 is 13 amino acids. Deletions cut 5 bases from V and 5 bases from J, with 11 bases between. Per the germline V gene, CDR1 is SGHTA and CDR2 is FQGNSA. CDR3 protein: CASSRWELDTQYF. Here the CDR3 DNA reads TGTGCCAGCAGCCGGTGGGAGTTAGATACGCAGTATTTT.

This clone was seen only a few times. The rearrangement uses TRBV6-5 and TRBJ1-1; TRBD1 aligns across 7 bases. This CDR3 has 11 residues. V shed 4 bases and J 11 bases; nucleotides not matched to a gene: 4. Germline CDR1 reads MNHEY; CDR2 reads SVGAGI. In nucleotides, the CDR3 is TGTGCCAGCAGTTCCGGGACAGCGGCTTTCTTT. This translates into CASSSGTAAFF.